Each of the 19 T cell receptor beta chains below was sequenced from the same sample in a study of blood T cell repertoires in COVID-19. Repertoires were generated with immunoSEQ multiplex PCR, while TCRdb's copy carries only in-frame clones and drops some. The sample has 80,000 to 130,000 clones, roughly 90% seen once. The sequenced sample was peripheral blood. The origin of the receptors is an older man with acute or convalescent COVID-19.

The chain carries TRBV5-1 and TRBJ1-4; TRBD1 matches at 10 bases. Trimming cost V 2 bases and J 7 bases; bases outside gene matches: 5. The CDR3 is 15 residues long. Germline V lookup: CDR1 SGHRS, CDR2 YFSETQ. The chain's CDR3 is CASSFETGGSEKLFF. CDR3 nucleotides: TGCGCCAGCAGCTTCGAGACAGGGGGCAGTGAAAAACTGTTTTTT.

V usage is TRBV27 and J usage is TRBJ1-1; TRBD1 agrees at 10 bases. This CDR3 contains 13 residues. The trim removed 4 bases at V and 9 bases at J, leaving 5 bases unmatched. Germline CDR1 MNHEY, CDR2 SMNVEV (reference sequence). The CDR3 loop reads CASSSGQGPKAFF. CDR3 in DNA: TGTGCCAGCAGTTCGGGACAGGGGCCGAAAGCTTTCTTT.

The V gene is TRBV14, the J gene TRBJ2-5; D unresolved. CDR1 is SGHDN and CDR2 is FVKESK in the germline V gene. The CDR3 runs to 12 residues. V lost 4 bases to trimming and J lost 9 bases, with 12 bases between them. The CDR3 here is CASSLNRAPQYF. Written as DNA, the CDR3 is TGTGCCAGCAGCCTCAACCGCGCGCCCCAGTACTTC.

This chain joins TRBV18 and TRBJ1-3, with D unresolved. V lost 2 bases to trimming and J lost 1 base, with 12 bases between them. The length of the CDR3 is 16 residues. From germline, CDR1 is KGHSH and CDR2 LQKENI. The CDR3 region has the DNA TGTGCCAGCTCACCAAGGGAGGGCTGGTCTGGAAACACCATATATTTT. This codes for CASSPREGWSGNTIYF.

The V gene is TRBV10-3, the J gene TRBJ2-3; 8 bases fit TRBD1. With 6 bases clipped from V and 6 bases from J, the junction kept 8 bases outside the gene matches. This CDR3 has 14 residues. Germline V gene sequence: CDR1 ENHRY, CDR2 SYGVKD. The CDR3 nucleotides are TGTGCCATCAGGGGGGCAGGGGGCGGCGATACGCAGTATTTT. This encodes CAIRGAGGGDTQYF.

This chain uses TRBV6-2 or TRBV6-3 with TRBJ1-1, with a weak D call TRBD1 (6 bases). V lost 5 bases and J 8 bases, leaving 12 bases between the germline ends. This CDR3 is built from 12 residues. Germline-derived CDR1 and CDR2 are MNHEY and SVGEGT. The chain's CDR3 is CASSPLGAEAFF. The CDR3 DNA follows: TGTGCCAGCAGTCCCCTGGGGGCGGAAGCTTTCTTT.

The rearrangement links TRBV6-6 to TRBJ2-1; 7 bases match TRBD1. The ends lost 6 bases at V and 2 bases at J; junction bases unmatched: 10. Germline values: CDR1 MNHNY, CDR2 SVGAGI (reference sequence). The CDR3 consists of 16 residues. This chain's CDR3 is CASRTATGLAYNEQFF. CDR3 DNA: TGTGCCAGCAGAACCGCGACAGGGCTAGCCTACAATGAGCAGTTCTTC.

CDR3 DNA sequence: TGTGCCAGCAGCCAAGGAACGGCCCTCGGGACTGAAGCTTTCTTT. It codes for CASSQGTALGTEAFF. The chain uses TRBV3-1 (or the pseudogene TRBV3-2) and TRBJ1-1, with no clear D. The CDR3 has 15 residues. The germline V gene has CDR1 LGHDT and CDR2 YNNKEL (reference sequence). V lost 1 base, J lost 5 bases, and 14 bases lay in between.

CDR3 loop: CASSHLAESPQETQYF. In DNA, the CDR3 is TGTGCCAGCAGCCACCTAGCGGAGTCTCCCCAAGAGACCCAGTACTTC. This chain uses TRBV3-1 (or the pseudogene TRBV3-2) with TRBJ2-5; 7 positions match TRBD2. This CDR3 has 16 amino acids. The V gene end was trimmed by 3 bases and the J gene end by 1 base; junction bases not matched to a gene: 8. Germline V gives CDR1 LGHDT, CDR2 YNNKEL (reference sequence).

A single count supports this clone. J is TRBJ1-1 and V is TRBV6-5; a possible D gene is TRBD1 (6 bases). Germline-derived CDR1 and CDR2 are MNHEY and SVGAGI. Trimming removed 6 bases at V and 5 bases at J, with 13 bases between. This CDR3 comprises 13 residues. The CDR3 reads CASSAGVGTEAFF. CDR3 DNA sequence: TGTGCCAGCAGCGCAGGGGTAGGGACTGAAGCTTTCTTT.

The gene calls are TRBV18 and TRBJ2-6; 7 bases agree with TRBD1. The V gene end was trimmed by 5 bases and the J gene end by 5 bases; junction bases not matched to a gene: 6. The CDR3 loop spans 15 amino acids. Germline V gives CDR1 KGHSH, CDR2 LQKENI. CDR3 residues: CASSTTGVRANVLTF. The CDR3 DNA is TGTGCCAGCTCAACCACAGGGGTCAGGGCCAACGTCCTGACTTTC.

The rearrangement links TRBV11-1 to TRBJ2-7; D might be TRBD2 (5 bases). Germline CDR1 and CDR2: SGHAT and FQDESV (reference sequence). V lost 4 bases and J lost 2, with 12 bases in between. The CDR3 spans 14 residues. The CDR3 nucleotides read TGTGCCAGCAGCTACGGACTGGGGACCTACGAGCAGTACTTC. It encodes CASSYGLGTYEQYF. Together with reference TRBV11-1 and TRBJ2-7, the CDR3 gives the full variable domain: EAEVAQSPRYKITEKSQAVAFWCDPISGHATLYWYRQILGQGPELLVQFQDESVVDDSQLPKDRFSAERLKGVDSTLKIQPAELGDSAMYLCASSYGLGTYEQYFGPGTRLTVT.

The chain couples TRBV6-1 to TRBJ2-3; no clear D. V dropped 3 bases and J dropped 0 bases, with 7 bases sitting between them. The CDR3 sequence is 14 residues long. The germline V gene encodes CDR1 MNHNS and CDR2 SASEGT. The CDR3 DNA sequence: TGTGCCAGCAGTGAGGTCTATAGCACAGATACGCAGTATTTT. As protein: CASSEVYSTDTQYF.

V usage is TRBV2 and J usage is TRBJ1-5; possible D gene TRBD1, 6 bases. Germline V gene lookup returns CDR1 SNHLY and CDR2 FYNNEI. The CDR3 sequence is 13 residues long. V shed 4 bases and J shed 6 bases, with 10 bases lying between them. The CDR3 protein is CASSAQGSQPQHF. Written as DNA, the CDR3 is TGTGCCAGCAGTGCACAGGGATCTCAGCCCCAGCATTTT.

The count of this clone is one. This sequence joins TRBV5-1 and TRBJ2-7, with no clear D. CDR3 length: 11 residues. CDR1 is SGHRS and CDR2 is YFSETQ in the germline V gene. Trimming took 2 bases from V and 4 from J, leaving 4 bases between them. The CDR3 nucleotides read TGCGCCAGCAGCTTCGGGTACGAGCAGTACTTC. This codes for CASSFGYEQYF.

The V call is TRBV2, the J call TRBJ1-3; D gene unclear. Germline-derived CDR1 and CDR2 are SNHLY and FYNNEI. With 7 bases removed from V and 2 bases from J, the gap between germline ends came to 9 bases. The CDR3 has 13 amino acids. CDR3 sequence reads: CASNAEPGNTIYF. DNA for the CDR3: TGTGCCAGCAACGCAGAACCTGGAAACACCATATATTTT. The full variable domain, completed using reference TRBV2 and TRBJ1-3, is EPEVTQTPSHQVTQMGQEVILRCVPISNHLYFYWYRQILGQKVEFLVSFYNNEISEKSEIFDDQFSVERPDGSNFTLKIRSTKLEDSAMYFCASNAEPGNTIYFGEGSWLTVV.

This chain links TRBV27 with TRBJ1-4; unclear D gene. The CDR3 sequence is 16 residues long. The V end lost 0 bases, the J end lost 5 bases, and 13 bases lay between the germline ends. Per the germline V gene, CDR1 is MNHEY and CDR2 is SMNVEV (reference sequence). DNA of the CDR3: TGTGCCAGCAGTTTATCGGTCGGATTACTAAATGAAAAACTGTTTTTT. It encodes CASSLSVGLLNEKLFF.

The chain combines TRBV19 with TRBJ1-5; TRBD1 is a possible D gene (6 bases). Trimming left V 6 bases short and J 2 bases short, with 11 bases between. The germline V gene has CDR1 LNHDA and CDR2 SQIVND (reference sequence). This CDR3 has 14 residues. The CDR3 loop reads CASRLRQGNQPQHF. In DNA, the CDR3 is TGTGCCAGTAGACTAAGACAGGGCAATCAGCCCCAGCATTTT.

V usage is TRBV30 and J usage is TRBJ1-1; TRBD1 is a possible D gene (5 bases). Between the trimmed V and J ends, which lost 4 bases and 1 base, there was a span of 10 bases. This CDR3 comprises 13 residues. Germline V CDR1 and CDR2: GTSNPN, SVGIG (reference sequence). The CDR3 here is CAWTGLTNTEAFF. Here the CDR3 DNA reads TGTGCCTGGACGGGACTCACGAACACTGAAGCTTTCTTT.